Presented here are 10 T cell receptor beta chains from one specimen sequenced in a study of molecular identifiers for immune sequencing clone quantification. Each CDR3 protein is one row after TCRdb ran MiXCR on the PCR reads. The repertoire holds about half a million distinct CDR3 sequences, with about 21% as singletons. Sequencing was done on a sample of naive CD8+ T cells from blood, with Jurkat cell RNA spiked in. Subset described: FACS-sorted CD8+CD4-CCR7+CD45RA+ naive T cells. All receptors come from a human donor in good health. Some libraries in this study had Jurkat cell RNA spiked in.

This clonotype was seen at least ten times. This chain connects TRBV6-5 to TRBJ2-3; possibly TRBD1 for D (8 bases). Trimming removed 5 bases from V and 4 bases from J, with 28 bases in between. Germline V CDR1 and CDR2: MNHEY, SVGAGI. CDR3 size: 19 residues. CDR3 residues: CASSNPDRGGSDLADTQYF. CDR3 DNA: TGTGCCAGCAGTAACCCCGACAGGGGAGGGTCTGATTTGGCAGATACGCAGTATTTT.

Details on this clonotype: A much more abundant neighbour one base away suggests this may be a read error. The CDR3 ends on some other residue instead of the conserved phenylalanine or tryptophan, so this is likely a read error. This chain connects TRBV6-5 to TRBJ2-5; 7 bases are a match to TRBD1. Trimming at V came to 2 bases and at J to 1 base, leaving 4 bases not matched to a gene. The germline V gene has CDR1 MNHEY and CDR2 SVGAGI. This CDR3 is 15 amino acids long. The CDR3 sequence: CASSYMGTAQETQYL. The CDR3 DNA reads TGTGCCAGCAGTTACATGGGGACAGCCCAAGAGACCCAGTACCTC.

This clonotype was detected ten times or more. This rearrangement joins TRBV7-9 to TRBJ2-1; D is ambiguous. This CDR3 comprises 13 residues. V shed 5 bases and J shed 4 bases, with 9 bases lying between them. The germline gives CDR1 SEHNR, CDR2 FQNEAQ (reference sequence). The CDR3 nucleotides read TGTGCCAGCAGCGCGGCCAGTTACAATGAGCAGTTCTTC. This codes for CASSAASYNEQFF.

This clonotype has only a few counts. The rearrangement uses TRBV5-4 and TRBJ1-3; D unclear. Germline assignment: CDR1 SGHNT and CDR2 YYREEE (reference sequence). Trimming pared 0 bases from V and 2 bases from J, leaving 12 bases between. The CDR3 runs to 16 residues. This CDR3 is CASSLDPFEAGNTIYF. CDR3 nucleotide sequence: TGTGCCAGCAGCTTGGATCCGTTTGAGGCTGGAAACACCATATATTTT. The variable domain in full, with the rest retrieved from reference TRBV5-4 and TRBJ1-3, is ETGVTQSPTHLIKTRGQQVTLRCSSQSGHNTVSWYQQALGQGPQFIFQYYREEENGRGNFPPRFSGLQFPNYSSELNVNALELDDSALYLCASSLDPFEAGNTIYFGEGSWLTVV.

J is TRBJ2-7 and V is TRBV4-1; D is possibly TRBD2 (6 bases). V dropped 0 bases and J dropped 3 bases, with 15 bases sitting between them. This CDR3 contains 16 residues. Per the germline V gene, CDR1 is MGHRA and CDR2 is YSYEKL. In DNA, the CDR3 is TGCGCCAGCAGCCAAGAGTACGCGGGGACGAGCTACGAGCAGTACTTC. It encodes CASSQEYAGTSYEQYF.

V is TRBV6-2 or TRBV6-3 and J is TRBJ2-7, with 7 bases that match TRBD1. CDR3 size: 14 residues. V gave up 4 bases and J gave up 6 bases; unmatched junction bases: 9. Germline CDR1 is MNHEY and CDR2 is SVGEGT. The CDR3 loop reads CASSWTGAGGEQYF. The CDR3 bases are TGTGCCAGCAGTTGGACCGGGGCAGGGGGCGAGCAGTACTTC.

This clonotype showed up just a few times. The chain recombines TRBV20-1 with TRBJ1-4; 8 bases fit TRBD1. Germline CDR1 is DFQATT and CDR2 is SNEGSKA (reference sequence). J gave up 15 bases and V 2 bases, and 17 bases lay outside the gene matches. This CDR3 is built from 15 residues. CDR3 amino acids: CSARSQDREMGGVFF. As DNA, the CDR3 is TGCAGTGCTAGATCCCAGGACAGGGAGATGGGGGGGGTGTTTTTT.

The V gene is TRBV4-1, the J gene TRBJ2-1; TRBD2 matches at 8 bases. The V segment lost 6 bases and the J segment 9 bases; nucleotides outside the gene matches: 13. The CDR3 length is 15 residues. Germline lookup yields CDR1 MGHRA and CDR2 YSYEKL. The CDR3: CASSESSGGGSEQFF. Written as DNA, the CDR3 is TGCGCCAGCAGTGAATCGAGCGGGGGAGGTAGTGAGCAGTTCTTC.

In its sample, this clonotype was seen once. This could be a read error, since a much larger clone is one nucleotide away. This chain uses TRBV10-3 with TRBJ2-3; D could derive from TRBD1 or TRBD2 (5 bases each). Trimming removed 2 bases at V and 4 bases at J, with 7 bases between. The CDR3 contains 13 residues. The V gene's germline CDR1 is ENHRY and CDR2 SYGVKD. CDR3 residues: CAISEVGADTQYF. In DNA form, the CDR3 reads TGTGCCATCAGTGAGGTGGGGGCAGATACGCAGTATTTT.

The genes are TRBV29-1 and TRBJ2-7, with unresolved D. V was trimmed by 6 bases and J by 6 bases, leaving 12 bases between them. CDR1 is SQVTM, CDR2 ANQGSEA, per germline. The CDR3 spans 11 residues. CDR3 residues: CSVLLPTEQYF. The CDR3 region has the DNA TGCAGCGTCCTCCTCCCTACCGAGCAGTACTTC.